This T cell receptor (beta chain) was sequenced in a study of T cell changes during pregnancy in multiple sclerosis. The data were produced by immunoSEQ multiplex PCR, yet TCRdb's version contains in-frame clones alone and is incomplete. The table records some 24,000 clones, more than 85% of them present only once. The starting material was CD4+ T cells from peripheral blood mononuclear cells, obtained in the second trimester of pregnancy. The receptor was derived from a female donor in good health, enrolled as a control in a pregnancy study.

The CDR3 sequence is CASSLSGTATNYGYTF. DNA for the CDR3: TGTGCCAGCAGCCTCTCCGGGACAGCCACTAACTATGGCTACACCTTC. The genes are TRBV9 and TRBJ1-2, with 7 bases lining up with TRBD1. CDR3 length: 16 residues. In germline, CDR1 is SGDLS, CDR2 YYNGEE. Losses at the gene ends were 4 bases for V and 0 bases for J; bases not matched to a gene: 9.